These 20 T cell receptor beta chains came from one sample sequenced in a study of lymphopenia after photon versus proton radiotherapy. Generated by immunoSEQ multiplex PCR, the TCRdb table keeps only in-frame clones and is missing some. The sample has 150,000 to 200,000 clones, 75% to 90% seen once. The sample here was peripheral blood, taken from a patient treated with photon-based radiotherapy. These TCRs come from a man aged 50-60 years with gastric cancer.

This clone appeared a few times. The chain is built from TRBV7-2 and TRBJ1-2; 8 nucleotides line up with TRBD1. The CDR3 has 13 residues. Trimming removed 5 bases from V and 5 bases from J; junction bases left unmatched: 4. CDR1 SGHTA and CDR2 FQGNSA come from the germline V gene. CDR3 DNA: TGTGCCAGCAGCCGTGGACAGGGATATGGCTACACCTTC. It is translated as CASSRGQGYGYTF.

The chain recombines TRBV19 with TRBJ1-2; D possibly corresponds to TRBD1 (5 bases). The length of the CDR3 is 14 residues. Trimming removed 3 bases from V and 5 bases from J, with 13 bases in between. The V gene's germline CDR1 is LNHDA and CDR2 SQIVND (reference sequence). The CDR3 region has the DNA TGTGCCAGTAGTATGCCTGGGGCAGCATATGGCTACACCTTC. Translating gives CASSMPGAAYGYTF.

This chain connects TRBV29-1 to TRBJ2-5; D is tentatively TRBD1 or TRBD2 (5 bases each). V was shortened by 8 bases and J by 1 base, with 20 bases between the two germline ends. This CDR3 has 15 amino acids. CDR1 SQVTM and CDR2 ANQGSEA come from the germline V gene. In DNA form, the CDR3 reads TGCAGCTTACGACGGGGCCGAGGGTTCCAAGAGACCCAGTACTTC. Translating it yields CSLRRGRGFQETQYF.

The V call is TRBV6-5, the J call TRBJ1-1; tentative D call: TRBD1 (6 bases). With 2 bases removed from V and 2 bases from J, the gap between germline ends came to 9 bases. CDR1 and CDR2 from the germline V gene are MNHEY and SVGAGI. The CDR3 covers 14 residues. The CDR3 loop reads CASSYGGANTEAFF. The CDR3 DNA follows: TGTGCCAGCAGTTACGGGGGGGCAAACACTGAAGCTTTCTTT.

The chain employs TRBV19 and TRBJ2-1, with 10 bases matching TRBD2. The CDR3 length is 15 residues. Losses at the gene ends were 5 bases for V and 7 bases for J; bases not matched to a gene: 8. Germline loops: CDR1 LNHDA, CDR2 SQIVND (reference sequence). The CDR3 DNA sequence: TGTGCCAGTAGTGGGCTAGCGGGAGTCGTGAATGAGCAGTTCTTC. Its protein is CASSGLAGVVNEQFF.

This chain connects TRBV5-4 to TRBJ2-2, with 7 bases aligning to TRBD2. This CDR3 has 15 amino acids. Germline CDR1 is SGHNT and CDR2 is YYREEE (reference sequence). The V segment lost 4 bases and the J segment 6 bases; nucleotides outside the gene matches: 9. The CDR3, as DNA: TGTGCCAGCAGCCTCGGGAGGCCTAACCCCGGGGAGCTGTTTTTT. Translated: CASSLGRPNPGELFF.

This clone was counted only a few times. This chain joins TRBV2 and TRBJ2-3; tentatively, D is TRBD2 (6 bases). CDR3 length equals 17 residues. Germline CDR1 is SNHLY and CDR2 is FYNNEI. V dropped 7 bases and J dropped 6 bases, with 26 bases sitting between them. CDR3 bases: TGTGCCAGCACCCACCTTTCGACCGGGACTGTAGGGGATACGCAGTATTTT. It yields the protein CASTHLSTGTVGDTQYF.

The rearrangement joins TRBV27 to TRBJ2-2, with D possibly being TRBD1 (5 bases). The CDR3 has 17 residues. The V end was cut by 0 bases, the J end by 0 bases, with 11 bases between. Germline values: CDR1 MNHEY, CDR2 SMNVEV (reference sequence). Here the CDR3 DNA reads TGTGCCAGCAGTTTATCGATTTGGGGCCCGAACACCGGGGAGCTGTTTTTT. The encoded protein is CASSLSIWGPNTGELFF.

V is TRBV7-9 and J is TRBJ2-7; no firm D call. Trimming removed 0 bases at V and 4 bases at J, with 19 bases between. The CDR3 is made up of 17 amino acids. CDR1 is SEHNR, CDR2 FQNEAQ, per germline (reference sequence). CDR3 in amino acids: CASSLANWYQLPYEQYF. CDR3 bases: TGTGCCAGCAGCTTAGCGAATTGGTATCAGTTGCCTTACGAGCAGTACTTC.

The chain is built from TRBV6-5 and TRBJ2-7; D tentatively fits TRBD1 or TRBD2 (5 bases each). CDR3 length: 14 residues. CDR1 is MNHEY, CDR2 SVGAGI, per germline. V was cut by 7 bases and J by 7 bases, with 20 bases left in between. The CDR3 DNA reads TGTGCCAGCACTCCACCGGGACGCAAGGAGGAGCAGTACTTC. The encoded protein is CASTPPGRKEEQYF.

Comments on this clone: Distinct nucleotide sequences in the sample also encode this CDR3. This chain connects TRBV7-2 to TRBJ1-2; D is undetermined. This CDR3 has 13 residues. CDR1 and CDR2 (germline): SGHTA, FQGNSA. V shed 1 base and J shed 6 bases, with 9 bases lying between them. For the CDR3, the DNA is TGTGCCAGCAGCTTAGGGAGGGAGGATGGCTACACCTTC. It yields the protein CASSLGREDGYTF.

A single count supports this clone. The junction differs from germline at one of its ends, possibly a read error. The gene calls are TRBV7-8 and TRBJ1-4, with D hard to call. CDR3 length: 12 amino acids. In germline, CDR1 is SGHVS, CDR2 FQNEAQ. CDR3 nucleotide sequence: TGTGCCAGCGGCTTTATAGGGGAAAAACTGTTTTTT. Protein sequence: CASGFIGEKLFF.

The chain combines TRBV6-1 with TRBJ1-5, with no clear D. Germline V gene lookup returns CDR1 MNHNS and CDR2 SASEGT. The CDR3 runs to 13 residues. V was pared by 5 bases and J by 0 bases, with 5 bases between. CDR3 nucleotide sequence: TGTGCCAGCAGTTCGAGTAGCAATCAGCCCCAGCATTTT. This sequence encodes CASSSSSNQPQHF.

This rearrangement joins TRBV6-5 to TRBJ2-1; D is uncertain. V was shortened by 2 bases and J by 9 bases, with 17 bases between the two germline ends. CDR3 size: 15 residues. CDR1 and CDR2 (germline): MNHEY, SVGAGI. CDR3: CASSYDHASLGEQFF. CDR3 nucleotides: TGTGCCAGCAGTTACGATCATGCGTCCCTCGGTGAGCAGTTCTTC.

Notes on this clone: The same CDR3 is also encoded by other DNA sequences in this sample. The V call is TRBV6-5, the J call TRBJ2-6; D uncertain. The CDR3 contains 15 residues. Deletions cut 5 bases from V and 0 bases from J, with 8 bases between. Germline CDR1 and CDR2: MNHEY and SVGAGI. The DNA of the CDR3 is TGTGCCAGCAGTCGACCCAACTCTGGGGCCAACGTCCTGACTTTC. This gives the protein CASSRPNSGANVLTF.

The chain combines TRBV6-1 with TRBJ1-4; D is unresolved. The CDR3 has 13 amino acids. V shed 2 bases and J shed 5 bases, with 6 bases lying between them. CDR1 is MNHNS and CDR2 is SASEGT in the germline V gene. The CDR3 DNA is TGTGCCAGCAGTGAACAGCTCAATGAAAAACTGTTTTTT. Protein: CASSEQLNEKLFF.

The J gene is TRBJ1-2, the V gene TRBV28; TRBD1 might be the D (6 bases). V lost 2 bases, J lost 1 base, and 14 bases lay in between. This CDR3 has 16 residues. In germline, CDR1 is MDHEN, CDR2 SYDVKM. The CDR3 spells CASSLRGRWSNYGYTF. The CDR3 nucleotides are TGTGCCAGCAGTTTACGGGGGCGGTGGAGTAACTATGGCTACACCTTC.

The V call is TRBV15, the J call TRBJ2-3; 8 bases fit TRBD2. The CDR3 contains 16 residues. Trimming at V came to 2 bases and at J to 4 bases, leaving 8 bases not matched to a gene. Germline assignment: CDR1 LNHNV and CDR2 YYDKDF (reference sequence). The CDR3 region is CATSRTSGTYADTQYF. The CDR3 DNA reads as TGTGCCACCAGCAGAACTAGCGGTACATACGCAGATACGCAGTATTTT. The variable domain in full, completed from reference TRBV15 and TRBJ2-3, reads DAMVIQNPRYQVTQFGKPVTLSCSQTLNHNVMYWYQQKSSQAPKLLFHYYDKDFNNEADTPDNFQSRRPNTSFCFLDIRSPGLGDTAMYLCATSRTSGTYADTQYFGPGTRLTVL.

This chain joins TRBV11-1 and TRBJ1-1; 8 bases map to TRBD1. V trimming: 5 bases; J trimming: 9 bases; junction bases outside the gene matches: 5. Germline-derived CDR1 and CDR2 are SGHAT and FQDESV (reference sequence). The CDR3 covers 12 residues. The CDR3 bases are TGTGCCAGCAGCCGCAGGGGGCGAAAAGCTTTCTTT. Protein product: CASSRRGRKAFF.

This rearrangement joins TRBV6-6 to TRBJ1-1; possibly TRBD1 for D (5 bases). CDR1 and CDR2 from the germline V gene are MNHNY and SVGAGI (reference sequence). The CDR3 loop spans 13 amino acids. The ends were cut back, 2 bases at V and 8 bases at J, with 12 bases in the middle. CDR3 DNA sequence: TGTGCCAGCAGTTACGAAGGCCAGGGAGAAGCTTTCTTT. Translated, it gives CASSYEGQGEAFF.